One and the same sample provided the 20 T cell receptor beta chains below, sequenced in a study of shared clonotypes between healthy human individuals. The data were produced by immunoSEQ multiplex PCR, yet TCRdb's version contains in-frame clones alone and is incomplete. The data show millions of clones, over 85% seen once. The sequenced sample was naive CD4+ T cells sorted from blood. Noted subset: CD45RA+ positively selected. Receptors originate from a man younger than 35 in good health.

In its sample, this clone was seen once. The rearrangement joins TRBV5-1 to TRBJ1-2; the match to TRBD1 covers 9 bases. Germline values: CDR1 SGHRS, CDR2 YFSETQ. The ends lost 3 bases at V and 4 bases at J; junction bases unmatched: 13. There are 17 residues in the CDR3. The CDR3 nucleotides read TGCGCCAGCAGCTCCGAACCGGCCCGGGACAGGGCCTATGGCTACACCTTC. Residues: CASSSEPARDRAYGYTF.

This clone was picked up a small number of times. The J gene is TRBJ1-5, the V gene TRBV4-3; D unclear. Germline values: CDR1 LGHNA, CDR2 YSLEER. Trimming cost V 0 bases and J 6 bases, with 6 bases left between them. The CDR3 is 13 amino acids. The CDR3 spells CASSQDGVQPQHF. The CDR3 coding sequence is TGCGCCAGCAGCCAAGATGGGGTTCAGCCCCAGCATTTT.

The J gene is TRBJ2-3, the V gene TRBV25-1; D gene ambiguous. There are 17 residues in the CDR3. The V and J ends lost 4 bases and 3 bases respectively, with 20 bases between them. Germline V gene data show CDR1 as MGHDK and CDR2 as SYGVNS. The CDR3 protein is CASSGGTKRPPTDTQYF. For the CDR3, the DNA is TGTGCCAGCAGTGGCGGAACTAAGCGCCCACCGACAGATACGCAGTATTTT.

Only one count was recorded for this clone. V usage is TRBV2 and J usage is TRBJ2-2; 12 nucleotides agree with TRBD2. The length of the CDR3 is 19 residues. CDR1 is SNHLY, CDR2 FYNNEI, per germline. V trimming: 6 bases; J trimming: 0 bases; junction bases outside the gene matches: 11. Here the CDR3 DNA reads TGTGCCAGCAGCCGGCTCTTGACTAGCGGGGGTCCGAACACCGGGGAGCTGTTTTTT. Its translation: CASSRLLTSGGPNTGELFF.

The chain uses TRBV4-3 and TRBJ2-3; D is possibly TRBD2 (5 bases). Germline assignment: CDR1 LGHNA and CDR2 YSLEER. The CDR3 has 17 residues. V was shortened by 0 bases and J by 1 base, with 14 bases between the two germline ends. In nucleotides, the CDR3 is TGCGCCAGCAGCCAAGATCCGGGATCTTGGGGCACAGATACGCAGTATTTT. It translates to CASSQDPGSWGTDTQYF.

The chain recombines TRBV28 with TRBJ1-5, with TRBD1 matching 7 bases. V gave up 8 bases and J gave up 5 bases; unmatched junction bases: 6. This CDR3 is 13 amino acids long. Germline CDR1 and CDR2: MDHEN and SYDVKM. CDR3 in DNA: TGTGCCAGCCTGGGACAGCAGTATCAGCCCCAGCATTTT. This encodes CASLGQQYQPQHF.

The chain is built from TRBV5-5 and TRBJ2-4; D gene unclear. Trimming left V 0 bases short and J 13 bases short, with 17 bases between. CDR1 and CDR2 (germline): SGHKS, YYEKEE (reference sequence). The CDR3 is 14 amino acids. CDR3 residues: CASSLGLTTDVQYF. CDR3 nucleotide sequence: TGTGCCAGCAGCTTGGGGTTGACCACCGACGTCCAGTACTTC.

There are a few counts of this clone. Other DNA sequences in this sample translate to the same CDR3. This sequence joins TRBV11-3 and TRBJ2-3; D unresolved. CDR1 is SGHNT and CDR2 is YENEEA in the germline V gene. The V end lost 3 bases, the J end lost 1 base, and 5 bases lay between the germline ends. The CDR3 spans 13 residues. DNA of the CDR3: TGTGCCAGCAGCTTCTTAGGCACAGATACGCAGTATTTT. Its protein product is CASSFLGTDTQYF.

The chain carries TRBV11-2 and TRBJ2-1, with no clear D. In germline, CDR1 is SGHAT, CDR2 FQNNGV. This CDR3 is 11 amino acids long. The ends were cut back, 5 bases at V and 6 bases at J, with 5 bases in the middle. This chain's CDR3 is CASSLSNEQFF. CDR3 sequence (DNA): TGTGCCAGCAGCCTGAGCAATGAGCAGTTCTTC.

The rearrangement joins TRBV28 to TRBJ1-6; TRBD1 matches 8 bases. The CDR3 extends over 13 amino acids. The germline gives CDR1 MDHEN, CDR2 SYDVKM. The ends lost 11 bases at V and 9 bases at J; junction bases unmatched: 9. The CDR3 region is CAATGGLGSPLHF. The DNA of the CDR3 is TGTGCCGCCACAGGGGGGCTGGGTTCACCCCTCCACTTT.

The chain is built from TRBV28 and TRBJ2-3; 8 bases fit TRBD2. Trimming removed 4 bases from V and 4 bases from J; junction bases left unmatched: 4. Germline V gene sequence: CDR1 MDHEN, CDR2 SYDVKM. The CDR3 is 14 amino acids. In DNA form, the CDR3 reads TGTGCCAGCAGTTCGGGGGGGAGAGCAGATACGCAGTATTTT. Translated, it gives CASSSGGRADTQYF.

This clone was seen a handful of times. V gene TRBV30 combines with J gene TRBJ1-4; 9 bases are a match to TRBD1. V was pared by 4 bases and J by 8 bases, with 2 bases of the junction left unmatched. The germline CDR1 and CDR2 sequences are GTSNPN and SVGIG (reference sequence). The CDR3 has 12 amino acids. This CDR3 is CAWNRGREKLFF. The CDR3 nucleotides read TGTGCCTGGAACAGGGGGCGGGAAAAACTGTTTTTT.

The CDR3 DNA is TGCGCCAGCAGCTTGGTCCTGACTTATGGAAACACCATATATTTT. The encoded protein is CASSLVLTYGNTIYF. J is TRBJ1-3 and V is TRBV5-1; D unclear. V gave up 0 bases and J gave up 3 bases, with 10 bases separating them. CDR3 size: 15 residues. Looked up from germline, CDR1 is SGHRS and CDR2 is YFSETQ.

V usage is TRBV30 and J usage is TRBJ2-2; 10 bases agree with TRBD1. Trimming at V came to 4 bases and at J to 6 bases, leaving 5 bases not matched to a gene. In germline, CDR1 is GTSNPN, CDR2 SVGIG (reference sequence). The CDR3 totals 14 residues. CDR3 nucleotide sequence: TGTGCCTGGACGCCGGGACAGGGGTCCGGGGAGCTGTTTTTT. It codes for CAWTPGQGSGELFF.

This chain connects TRBV7-9 to TRBJ2-6; D might be TRBD1 (5 bases). V dropped 4 bases and J dropped 0 bases, with 16 bases sitting between them. This CDR3 contains 18 residues. Germline-derived CDR1 and CDR2 are SEHNR and FQNEAQ (reference sequence). The CDR3 nucleotides are TGTGCCAGCAGCTCCGGCCAGGGCAGAAGCTCTGGGGCCAACGTCCTGACTTTC. It encodes CASSSGQGRSSGANVLTF.

The genes are TRBV19 and TRBJ1-5; D is perhaps TRBD1 (6 bases). With 8 bases removed from V and 3 bases from J, the gap between germline ends came to 8 bases. Per germline, CDR1 LNHDA and CDR2 SQIVND (reference sequence). The CDR3 is 12 amino acids. The CDR3 here is CASRDNNQPQHF. CDR3 bases: TGTGCCAGTCGGGACAACAATCAGCCCCAGCATTTT. The whole variable domain, filled in from reference TRBV19 and TRBJ1-5, reads DGGITQSPKYLFRKEGQNVTLSCEQNLNHDAMYWYRQDPGQGLRLIYYSQIVNDFQKGDIAEGYSVSREKKESFPLTVTSAQKNPTAFYLCASRDNNQPQHFGDGTRLSIL.

The chain uses TRBV4-1 and TRBJ1-2; D ambiguous. V was cut by 1 base and J by 0 bases, with 9 bases left in between. CDR3 length: 15 amino acids. Germline-derived CDR1 and CDR2 are MGHRA and YSYEKL. The CDR3 sequence: CASSQGKETNYGYTF. CDR3 DNA: TGCGCCAGCAGCCAAGGAAAGGAAACTAACTATGGCTACACCTTC.

The chain links TRBV5-1 to TRBJ1-1; tentatively, D is TRBD1 (5 bases). CDR1 and CDR2 from the germline V gene are SGHRS and YFSETQ. CDR3 length equals 15 residues. V was pared by 4 bases and J by 0 bases, with 13 bases between. The DNA of the CDR3 is TGCGCCAGCAGCGGTCCCGGGGGGGTGAACACTGAAGCTTTCTTT. Protein: CASSGPGGVNTEAFF.

The chain employs TRBV4-3 and TRBJ2-7; D possibly corresponds to TRBD2 (6 bases). From germline, CDR1 is LGHNA and CDR2 YSLEER. V was pared by 0 bases and J by 6 bases, with 33 bases between. This CDR3 region has 21 residues. Here the CDR3 DNA reads TGCGCCAGCAGCCAAGATGTACCCTGGGGAAGTGCAGACGGGAGCTATCGCGAGCAGTACTTC. Residues: CASSQDVPWGSADGSYREQYF.

This chain connects TRBV5-1 to TRBJ1-2, with 8 bases fitting TRBD1. Germline assignment: CDR1 SGHRS and CDR2 YFSETQ. The CDR3 runs to 15 residues. V dropped 4 bases and J dropped 5; count of bases not matched to a gene: 10. CDR3 nucleotide sequence: TGCGCCAGCAGCCCTTATGGACAGGGATTGTATGGCTACACCTTC. Translating it yields CASSPYGQGLYGYTF.